Listed below are T cell receptor beta chains from one sample, sequenced in a study of OX40 agonist ivuxolimab in advanced cancers. TCRdb keeps only in-frame clones here, not all; method: immunoSEQ multiplex PCR. This table has fewer than 75,000 clones, about nine tenths appearing once. The sample was CD4+ or CD8+ T cells sorted from blood, taken in a trial of the OX40 agonist ivuxolimab. The origin of the receptors is an adult with an advanced solid tumor such as melanoma, head and neck, liver or kidney cancer. The CDR3 runs from the conserved cysteine through the conserved F or W. The order of the fields is CDR3 DNA, CDR3 protein, D gene, J gene, V gene, clone size. The D gene is left open where the match is weak. Some rows have no size entry. The others give once, few or many, or a class for an expanded clone.

CDR3nt: TGTGCCAGCAGCGGTCATGTGACAGGGGCCACTGAAGCTTTCTTT; CDR3aa: CASSGHVTGATEAFF; d_gene: TRBD1; j_gene: TRBJ1-1; v_gene: TRBV5-5; abundance: -
CDR3nt: TGTGCCAGCAGCTCCTTGGACGGTTTGGAGCAGTTCTTC; CDR3aa: CASSSLDGLEQFF; d_gene: -; j_gene: TRBJ2-1; v_gene: TRBV7-2; abundance: -
CDR3nt: TGTGCCAGCAGTTCTCTCGGCCAGGGGGCGTGGGAGACCCAGTACTTC; CDR3aa: CASSSLGQGAWETQYF; d_gene: TRBD1; j_gene: TRBJ2-5; v_gene: TRBV28; abundance: -
CDR3nt: TGTGCCAGCAGTGAAGAGTATGGCTACACCTTC; CDR3aa: CASSEEYGYTF; d_gene: -; j_gene: TRBJ1-2; v_gene: TRBV2; abundance: few
CDR3nt: TGTGCCAGCAGCTTTAGCGATACGCGGGGTGAAGCTTTCTTT; CDR3aa: CASSFSDTRGEAFF; d_gene: -; j_gene: TRBJ1-1; v_gene: TRBV7-8; abundance: -
CDR3nt: TGTGCCACCGGACAGGGGGCGCACACCGGGGAGCTGTTTTTT; CDR3aa: CATGQGAHTGELFF; d_gene: TRBD1; j_gene: TRBJ2-2; v_gene: TRBV13; abundance: -
CDR3nt: TGTGCCAGTCGTGGCGGCAGCTCCTACAATGAGCAGTTCTTC; CDR3aa: CASRGGSSYNEQFF; d_gene: -; j_gene: TRBJ2-1; v_gene: TRBV18; abundance: -
CDR3nt: TGCGCCAGCAGCCAGCCGGGACTGATATACGAGCAGTACTTC; CDR3aa: CASSQPGLIYEQYF; d_gene: -; j_gene: TRBJ2-7; v_gene: TRBV4-1; abundance: -
CDR3nt: TGTGCCAGCAGCTTAGACAGAGGCTATTCCTACAAGCAGTACTTC; CDR3aa: CASSLDRGYSYKQYF; d_gene: -; j_gene: TRBJ2-7; v_gene: TRBV7-9; abundance: -
CDR3nt: TGCGCCAGCAGTCTGACCGGACTAGCGGGATCAGATACGCAGTATTTT; CDR3aa: CASSLTGLAGSDTQYF; d_gene: TRBD2; j_gene: TRBJ2-3; v_gene: TRBV5-1; abundance: -
CDR3nt: TGTGCCAGTAGTATAGTCGCAGGGGGCGACAGGAGCAATCAGCCCCAGCATTTT; CDR3aa: CASSIVAGGDRSNQPQHF; d_gene: TRBD1; j_gene: TRBJ1-5; v_gene: TRBV19; abundance: -
CDR3nt: TGTGCCAGCAGCTTAGCGGGGACAGGGATCTACGAGCAGTACTTC; CDR3aa: CASSLAGTGIYEQYF; d_gene: TRBD1; j_gene: TRBJ2-7; v_gene: TRBV7-9; abundance: -